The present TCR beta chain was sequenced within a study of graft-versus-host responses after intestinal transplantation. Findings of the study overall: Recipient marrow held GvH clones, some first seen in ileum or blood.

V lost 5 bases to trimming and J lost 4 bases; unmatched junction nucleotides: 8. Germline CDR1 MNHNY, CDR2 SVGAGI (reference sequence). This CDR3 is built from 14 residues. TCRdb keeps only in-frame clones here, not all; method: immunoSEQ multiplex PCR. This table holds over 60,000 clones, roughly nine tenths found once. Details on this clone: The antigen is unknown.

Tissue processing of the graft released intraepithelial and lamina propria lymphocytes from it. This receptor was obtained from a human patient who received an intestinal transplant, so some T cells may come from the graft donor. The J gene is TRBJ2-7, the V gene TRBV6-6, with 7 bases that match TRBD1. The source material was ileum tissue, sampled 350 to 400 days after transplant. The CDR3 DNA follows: TGTGCCAGCAGTCCCCGACAGGGAAATTACGAGCAGTACTTC. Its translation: CASSPRQGNYEQYF.